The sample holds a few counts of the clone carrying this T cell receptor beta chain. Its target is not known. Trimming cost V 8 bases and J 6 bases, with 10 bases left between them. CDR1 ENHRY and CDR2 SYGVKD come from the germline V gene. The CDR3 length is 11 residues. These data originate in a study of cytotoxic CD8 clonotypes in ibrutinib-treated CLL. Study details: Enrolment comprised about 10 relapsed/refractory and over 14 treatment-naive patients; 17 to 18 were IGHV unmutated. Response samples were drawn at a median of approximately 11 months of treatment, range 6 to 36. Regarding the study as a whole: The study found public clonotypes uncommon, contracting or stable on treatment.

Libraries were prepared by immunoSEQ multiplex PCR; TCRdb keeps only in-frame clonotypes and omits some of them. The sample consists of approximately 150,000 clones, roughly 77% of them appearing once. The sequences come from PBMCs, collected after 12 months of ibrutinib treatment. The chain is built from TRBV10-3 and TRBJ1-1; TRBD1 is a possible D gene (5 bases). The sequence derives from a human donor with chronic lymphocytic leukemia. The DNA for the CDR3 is TGTGCCATCGGGGGGGGTGCTGAAGCTTTCTTT. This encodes CAIGGGAEAFF.